The T cell receptor beta chain under discussion was sequenced for a study of T cell responses to AZD1222 COVID-19 vaccine (dated by TCRdb to the early 2020s). Study-level background: Because spike-specific TCR depth and breadth did not differ between the two schedules, AZD1222 recipients who got a second dose at roughly 4 weeks were pooled with those who got a second dose at roughly 12 weeks. A total of roughly 240 trial participants underwent TCR sequencing, of whom 200 to 220 received two doses of AZD1222 and some 26 received two doses of the MenACWY control vaccine. Enrollment into the trials was organized by age into subgroups of 18-55, 56-69 and 70-plus years, and those subgroups contained approximately 160, 26 and 62 TCR-sequenced participants, respectively.

Broader findings and caveats from the paper: Conclusions about previously exposed vaccinees are limited because only 6 or 7 AZD1222 recipients were SARS-CoV-2 seropositive at baseline. Most participants were white British and females outnumbered males, and the authors suggested that clonal diversity may have been underestimated. Because no samples from the day 14 peak response were available, repertoires could be characterized only after the peak T cell response. A significant rise in spike-specific TCR breadth and depth was observed after two AZD1222 doses relative to day 0 and relative to MenACWY recipients. The vaccine-associated CD4 TCRs covered the entire spike protein, and the dominant responses fell in regions 160-218 and 743-854. The 56-69-year group was small, and its depth increase did not reach significance, likely because of low power. Epitopes outside the regions mutated in the B.1.351 and B.1.1.7 variants were reportedly recognized by nearly half of the unique spike-specific TCRs.

The CDR3 regions of human TCRbeta chains were analyzed by immunosequencing. Regarding the original processing steps: TCRs in the repertoires were compared against a reference library of SARS-CoV-2-specific TCRs that had been generated with the MIRA antigen-specificity platform. Breadth was defined as the fraction of unique TCRs that were SARS-CoV-2-associated, and depth was defined as the fraction of total T cells that were SARS-CoV-2-associated. Each spike-specific TCR was assigned to its reactive spike region and to a CD4 or CD8 class using the MIRA data. Log10-transformed breadth and depth values were compared by one-way ANOVA with Sidak's multiple comparisons tests. Held by TCRdb, this immuneACCESS table contains in-frame sequences only and omits some clones. Under half of the omission traces to an unresolved V gene where checked; the cause of the rest is unknown. The D gene and trimming were derived from the DNA, and the V and J assignments and clone size from that table. This sample gives 88,000 or so clones in total; roughly 90% of them show up just once. Of the sample, approximately 2.5% is held by the ten largest clones.

For this clone: Its binding antigen is unknown. It has no much larger one-base neighbor in the sample; base qualities were not kept.

This specimen's time point label, interpreted: baseline before first vaccination. Vaccinee samples were obtained from the UK trials COV001 and COV002, which included a single-blind randomized controlled phase 2/3 trial of AZD1222 (ChAdOx1 nCoV-19) in healthy adults. For TCRbeta chain sequencing, PBMC samples were collected from trial participants at day 0 and at day 28 after the second dose. The junction carries 17 bases between V and J, which are trimmed by 7 bases and 2 bases respectively. The cysteine opens and the phenylalanine closes a CDR3 of 16 amino acids. Of the read, only the CDR3 DNA is kept; its 48 bases are in frame from base 1.

This receptor was obtained from an adult in good health. The rearrangement joined TRBV23-1 to TRBJ2-2, with the D gene not confidently named. TRBV23-1 is annotated as an ORF whose role is uncertain. This specimen consisted of peripheral blood, obtained on day 0 of AZD1222 vaccination. The DNA reads TGCGCCAGCATTCCCCTCGGCATCAGAAACACCGGGGAGCTGTTTTTT. This gives the protein CASIPLGIRNTGELFF.